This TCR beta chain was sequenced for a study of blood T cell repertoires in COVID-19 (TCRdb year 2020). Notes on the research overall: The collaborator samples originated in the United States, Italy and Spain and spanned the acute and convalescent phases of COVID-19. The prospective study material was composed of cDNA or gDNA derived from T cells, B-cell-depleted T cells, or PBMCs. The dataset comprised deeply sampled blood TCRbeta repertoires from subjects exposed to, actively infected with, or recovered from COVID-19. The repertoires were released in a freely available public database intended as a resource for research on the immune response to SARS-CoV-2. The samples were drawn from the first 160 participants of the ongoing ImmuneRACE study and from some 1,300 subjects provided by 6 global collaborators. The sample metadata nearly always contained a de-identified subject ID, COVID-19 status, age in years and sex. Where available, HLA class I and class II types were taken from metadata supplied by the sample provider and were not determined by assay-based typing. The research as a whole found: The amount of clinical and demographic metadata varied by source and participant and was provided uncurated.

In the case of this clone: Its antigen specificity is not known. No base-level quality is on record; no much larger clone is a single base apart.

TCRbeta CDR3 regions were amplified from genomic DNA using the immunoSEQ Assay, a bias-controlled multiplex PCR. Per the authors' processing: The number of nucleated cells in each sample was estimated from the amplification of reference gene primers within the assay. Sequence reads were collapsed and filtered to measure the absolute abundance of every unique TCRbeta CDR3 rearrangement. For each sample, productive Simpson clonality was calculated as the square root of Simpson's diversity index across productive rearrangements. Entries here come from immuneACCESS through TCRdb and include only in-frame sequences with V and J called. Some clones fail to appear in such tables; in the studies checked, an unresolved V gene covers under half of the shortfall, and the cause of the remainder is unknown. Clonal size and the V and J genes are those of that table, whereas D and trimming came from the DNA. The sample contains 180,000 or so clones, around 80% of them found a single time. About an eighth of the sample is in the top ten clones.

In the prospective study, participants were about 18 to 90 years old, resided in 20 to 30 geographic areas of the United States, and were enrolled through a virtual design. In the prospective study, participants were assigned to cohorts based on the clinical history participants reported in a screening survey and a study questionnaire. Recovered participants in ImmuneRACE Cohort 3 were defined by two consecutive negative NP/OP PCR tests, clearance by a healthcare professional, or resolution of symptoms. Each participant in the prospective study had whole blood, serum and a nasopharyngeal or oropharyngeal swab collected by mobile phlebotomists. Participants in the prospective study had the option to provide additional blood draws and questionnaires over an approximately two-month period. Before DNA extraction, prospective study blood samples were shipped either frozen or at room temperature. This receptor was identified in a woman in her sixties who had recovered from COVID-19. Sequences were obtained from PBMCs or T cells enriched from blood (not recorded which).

The CDR3 protein is CASSERLAASYEQYF. Here is the DNA: TGTGCCAGCAGTGAGCGGCTAGCGGCATCCTACGAGCAGTACTTC. This chain is built from TRBV2 and TRBJ2-7, and TRBD2 matches 7 of the central bases. The germline V gene gives CDR1 as SNHLY and CDR2 as FYNNEI. The CDR3 contains 15 residues, cysteine and phenylalanine counted. The entry retains the CDR3 DNA only, 45 bases that are in frame from base 1. Clipping removes 3 bases from V and 1 base from J, with 6 as the unmatched junction base count. Outside the CDR3, residues come from the reference TRBV2 and TRBJ2-7 proteins, so the full variable domain is: EPEVTQTPSHQVTQMGQEVILRCVPISNHLYFYWYRQILGQKVEFLVSFYNNEISEKSEIFDDQFSVERPDGSNFTLKIRSTKLEDSAMYFCASSERLAASYEQYFGPGTRLTVT.